One and the same sample provided the 2 T cell receptor beta chains below, sequenced in a study of T cell changes during pregnancy in multiple sclerosis (dated by TCRdb to between 2018 and 2021). Library prep was done by the immunoSEQ multiplex PCR assay. Imported from immuneACCESS, the table was reduced by TCRdb to in-frame sequences with V and J called. These copies leave out some clones; in studies compared against another copy, an unresolved V gene accounts for under half, and the cause of the remainder is not known. The sample has tens of thousands of clones on record, roughly 88% of them singletons. The ten largest account for 1.3% of the sample. Source: peripheral blood, taken in the second trimester of pregnancy. The receptors derive from a female donor with multiple sclerosis, enrolled in a pregnancy study.

This chain connects TRBV15 to TRBJ2-7, with D unclear. CDR3 length equals 8 residues. In germline, CDR1 is LNHNV, CDR2 YYDKDF (reference sequence). V was clipped by 11 bases and J by 11 bases, with 10 bases between them. As DNA, the CDR3 is TGTGCCTTGGAGCTGGAGTACTTC. This translates into CALELEYF.

The V and J genes are TRBV4-3 and TRBJ2-6; 10 bases match TRBD1. Germline V gene data show CDR1 as LGHNA and CDR2 as YSLEER. The CDR3 is made up of 17 amino acids. J lost 0 bases, V lost 8 bases, and 7 bases had no gene match. The CDR3 nucleotides read TGCGCCAGCGCGACAGGGGGCTCACCCTCTGGGGCCAACGTCCTGACTTTC. Translating gives CASATGGSPSGANVLTF.